This T cell receptor beta chain was captured in a study of blood T cells in healthy people across ages (dated by TCRdb to the mid-2010s). Study-wide context: Template switching captured roughly one uniquely barcoded TCR beta cDNA molecule per two T cells in model experiments. To track age-related changes in TCR beta repertoire diversity, the study relied on deep sequencing normalized with unique cDNA molecular identifiers. Donors were grouped into four age groups: young (average approximately 15 years), middle-aged (around 39), aged (around 56) and long-lived (about 89). To avoid experimental bias, donors of different ages were distributed randomly across sequencing lanes. For two donors (one aged 18 to 30 and one aged 80 or older), the study analyzed two additional independent replicas of 1 million unique cDNA reads from the same blood draw.

In its sample, this clonotype was seen a few times. It has no known antigen specificity. No qualities accompany the bases; no much larger clone lies one base away. The donors were roughly 40 Caucasian individuals from Russia, aged roughly 6 to 95 years, who were systemically healthy. About 10 milliliters of peripheral blood were collected from each donor into EDTA-treated Vacutainer tubes. Ficoll-Paque density-gradient centrifugation was used to isolate PBMCs, with at least 6.5 million per sample. Total RNA, at least 6 micrograms per sample, was extracted from PBMCs with Trizol reagent. The percentages of naive CD45RAhigh/CD27high T cells were determined by flow cytometry on a PBMC aliquot from every donor. In the germline V gene, CDR1 corresponds to SGDLS and CDR2 to YYNGEE. The junction shows trimming of 3 bases on V and 2 bases on J, plus 17 bases between the germline ends. CDR3 length: 16 amino acids, cysteine to phenylalanine. Just CDR3 DNA is preserved here, 48 bases in frame from base 1.

Paper-wide results and their limitations: Compared with the aged group, the long-lived group had more naive CD4+ T cells, fewer expanded clones and increased TCR diversity, a pattern suggesting age selection. Bulk unsorted PBMC profiling prevented conclusive comparison of naive and antigen-experienced compartments. As age increased, observed TCR beta diversity per million T cells dropped in a roughly linear way, and a significant reduction was already evident by age 40. Estimates of total diversity based on one million sequenced T cells were regarded as lower bounds and as underestimates. Observed TCR beta diversity correlated strongly with the percentage of naive T cells measured by flow cytometry. Donor CMV infection status was unknown, potentially confounding age-related changes in expanded clonotypes.

The library relied on 5' RACE. Reads for this sample came from an Illumina HiSeq 2500. The second PCR ran for about 7 to 11 cycles and used a J-beta primer mix along with a sample-barcoded 5' primer. Each TCR beta cDNA molecule received a unique molecular identifier from a template-switch 5' adaptor carrying 12 random nucleotides. Each sample yielded at least 3 million CDR3-containing paired-end reads. The Mint cDNA synthesis kit, primed by a TRBC-specific oligonucleotide, was used to synthesize first-strand cDNA from all RNA. Following uracil-DNA glycosylase treatment, a first 18-cycle PCR with universal primers M1SS and BC2_uni_R was performed on all cDNA. Turning to the authors' computational methods: Normalization of each sample was performed by random selection of 1 million high-quality reads, each carrying a distinct molecular identifier. Instead of being binned into consensus sequences, reads with shared molecular identifiers were discarded. MiTCR, set to a Q25 quality threshold and the strictest error-elimination algorithm, was used for CDR3 identification, clonotype clustering and error correction. A nonparametric unseen species model using Euler transformation provided a lower-bound estimate of total TCR beta diversity. TCRdb reanalyzed the raw reads on its own, using fastp at Q25 for trimming and MiXCR for clone calling, and kept in-frame beta chains. Identical CDR3 proteins give one entry, which carries the most common genes and DNA. The V and J calls shown here were made by TCRdb, not taken from the authors' results. In this sample the table shows some 750,000 distinct CDR3 sequences, about a fifth of which occur a single time. The top ten constitute 20% to 25% of the sample.

Input material: blood. The receptor's source is a man between 65 and 85 years old in good health. The rearrangement combines TRBV9 with TRBJ1-1, and TRBD1 may be the D gene, going by 5 matching bases. The encoded CDR3 is CASSEPLFGGNTEAFF. The nucleotide sequence reads as follows: TGTGCCAGCAGCGAACCCCTATTTGGGGGAAACACTGAAGCTTTCTTT.